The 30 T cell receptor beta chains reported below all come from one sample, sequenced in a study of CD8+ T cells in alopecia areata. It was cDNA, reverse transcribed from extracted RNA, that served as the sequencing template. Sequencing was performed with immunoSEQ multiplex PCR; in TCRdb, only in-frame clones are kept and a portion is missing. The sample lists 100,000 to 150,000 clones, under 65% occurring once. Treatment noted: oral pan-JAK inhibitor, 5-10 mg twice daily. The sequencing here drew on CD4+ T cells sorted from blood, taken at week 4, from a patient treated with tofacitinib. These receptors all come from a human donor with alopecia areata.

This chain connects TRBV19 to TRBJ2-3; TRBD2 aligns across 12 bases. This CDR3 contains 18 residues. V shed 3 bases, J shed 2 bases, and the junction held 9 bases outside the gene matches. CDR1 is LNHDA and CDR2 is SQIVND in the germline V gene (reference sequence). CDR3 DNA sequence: TGTGCCAGTAGTATGCGACTAGCGGGGGTGAGGCCCACAGATACGCAGTATTTT. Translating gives CASSMRLAGVRPTDTQYF.

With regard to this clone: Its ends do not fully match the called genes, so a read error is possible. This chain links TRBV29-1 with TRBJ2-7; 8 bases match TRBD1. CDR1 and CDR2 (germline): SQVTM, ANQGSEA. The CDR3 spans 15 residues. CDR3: CSVEDQRQGYYEQYF. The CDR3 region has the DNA TGCAGCGTCGAAGATCAAAGACAGGGGTACTACGAGCAGTACTTC.

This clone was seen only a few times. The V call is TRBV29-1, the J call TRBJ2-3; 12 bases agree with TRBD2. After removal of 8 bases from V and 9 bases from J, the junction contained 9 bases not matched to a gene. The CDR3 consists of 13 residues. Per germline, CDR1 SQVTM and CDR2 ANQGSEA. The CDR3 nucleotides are TGCAGCATCAGACTAGCGGGGGTCAACACGCAGTATTTT. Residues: CSIRLAGVNTQYF.

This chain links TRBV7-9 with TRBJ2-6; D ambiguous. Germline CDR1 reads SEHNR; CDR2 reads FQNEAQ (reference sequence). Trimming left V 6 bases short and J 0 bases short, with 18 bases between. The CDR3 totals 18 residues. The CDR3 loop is CASSHPPGRPSGANVLTF. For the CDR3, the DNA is TGTGCCAGCAGTCACCCCCCGGGCAGACCCTCTGGGGCCAACGTCCTGACTTTC.

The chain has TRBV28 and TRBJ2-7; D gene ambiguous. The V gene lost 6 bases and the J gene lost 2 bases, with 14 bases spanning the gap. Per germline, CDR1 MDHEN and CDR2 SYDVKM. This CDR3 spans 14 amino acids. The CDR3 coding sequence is TGTGCCAGCAGACCCACCGGAGTAGCCTACGAGCAGTACTTC. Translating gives CASRPTGVAYEQYF. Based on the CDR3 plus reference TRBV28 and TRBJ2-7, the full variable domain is DVKVTQSSRYLVKRTGEKVFLECVQDMDHENMFWYRQDPGLGLRLIYFSYDVKMKEKGDIPEGYSVSREKKERFSLILESASTNQTSMYLCASRPTGVAYEQYFGPGTRLTVT.

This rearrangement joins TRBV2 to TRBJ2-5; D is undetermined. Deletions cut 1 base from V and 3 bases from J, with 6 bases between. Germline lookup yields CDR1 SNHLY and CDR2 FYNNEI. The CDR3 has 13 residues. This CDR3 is CASSEGREETQYF. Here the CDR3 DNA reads TGTGCCAGCAGTGAAGGACGGGAAGAGACCCAGTACTTC.

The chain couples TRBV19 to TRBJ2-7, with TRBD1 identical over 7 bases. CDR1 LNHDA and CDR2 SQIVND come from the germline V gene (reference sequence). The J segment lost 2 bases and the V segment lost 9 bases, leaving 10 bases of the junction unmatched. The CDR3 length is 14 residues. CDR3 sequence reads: CASQETGFTYEQYF. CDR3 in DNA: TGTGCCAGCCAAGAGACAGGGTTCACCTACGAGCAGTACTTC.

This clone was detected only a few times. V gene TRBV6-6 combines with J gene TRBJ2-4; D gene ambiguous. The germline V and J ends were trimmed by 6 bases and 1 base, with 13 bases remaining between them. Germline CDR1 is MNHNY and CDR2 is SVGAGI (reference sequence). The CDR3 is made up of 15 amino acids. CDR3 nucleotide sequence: TGTGCCAGCAGCACCTCAGTAGGGGCCAAAAACATTCAGTACTTC. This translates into CASSTSVGAKNIQYF.

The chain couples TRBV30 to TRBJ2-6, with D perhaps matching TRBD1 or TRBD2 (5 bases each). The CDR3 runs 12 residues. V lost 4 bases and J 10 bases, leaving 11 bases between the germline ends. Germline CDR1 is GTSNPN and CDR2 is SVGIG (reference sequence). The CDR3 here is CAWTGRSNVLTF. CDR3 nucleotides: TGTGCCTGGACAGGGAGATCTAACGTCCTGACTTTC.

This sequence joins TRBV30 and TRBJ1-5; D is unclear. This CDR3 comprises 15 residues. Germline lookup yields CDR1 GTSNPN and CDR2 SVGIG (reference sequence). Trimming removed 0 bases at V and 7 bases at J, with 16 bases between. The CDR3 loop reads CAWSVLGGYPQPQHF. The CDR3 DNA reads TGTGCCTGGAGTGTACTGGGAGGGTACCCGCAGCCCCAGCATTTT.

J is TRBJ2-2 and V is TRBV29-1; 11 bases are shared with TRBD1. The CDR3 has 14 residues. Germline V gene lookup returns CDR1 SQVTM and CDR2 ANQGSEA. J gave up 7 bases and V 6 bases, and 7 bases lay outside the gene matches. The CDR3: CSVVPGQGVGELFF. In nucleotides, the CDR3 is TGCAGCGTGGTACCGGGACAGGGGGTCGGGGAGCTGTTTTTT.

This CDR3 is CASNNQGREETQYF. For the CDR3, the DNA is TGCGCCAGCAACAACCAAGGAAGGGAAGAGACCCAGTACTTC. The chain combines TRBV5-1 with TRBJ2-5, with D hard to call. Looked up from germline, CDR1 is SGHRS and CDR2 is YFSETQ. V was pared by 6 bases and J by 3 bases, with 15 bases between. This CDR3 is 14 amino acids long.

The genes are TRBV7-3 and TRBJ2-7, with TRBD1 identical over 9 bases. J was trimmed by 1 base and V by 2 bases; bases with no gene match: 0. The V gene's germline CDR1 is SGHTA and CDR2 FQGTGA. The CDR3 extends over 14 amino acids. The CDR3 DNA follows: TGTGCCAGCAGCTTAGGGACAGGGTCCTACGAGCAGTACTTC. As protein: CASSLGTGSYEQYF. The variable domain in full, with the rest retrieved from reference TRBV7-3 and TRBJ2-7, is GAGVSQTPSNKVTEKGKYVELRCDPISGHTALYWYRQSLGQGPEFLIYFQGTGAADDSGLPNDRFFAVRPEGSVSTLKIQRTERGDSAVYLCASSLGTGSYEQYFGPGTRLTVT.

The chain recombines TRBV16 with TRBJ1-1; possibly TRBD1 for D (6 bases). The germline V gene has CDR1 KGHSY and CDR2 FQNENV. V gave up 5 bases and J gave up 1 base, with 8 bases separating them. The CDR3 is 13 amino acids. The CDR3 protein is CASSKGGNTEAFF. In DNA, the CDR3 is TGTGCCAGCAGCAAAGGGGGGAACACTGAAGCTTTCTTT.

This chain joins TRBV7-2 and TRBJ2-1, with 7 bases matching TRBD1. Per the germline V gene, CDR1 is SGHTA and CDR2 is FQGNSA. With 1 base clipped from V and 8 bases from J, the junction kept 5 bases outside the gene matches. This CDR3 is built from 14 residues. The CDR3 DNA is TGTGCCAGCAGCTTAGGGGCTAGGGGGCATGAGCAGTTCTTC. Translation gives CASSLGARGHEQFF.

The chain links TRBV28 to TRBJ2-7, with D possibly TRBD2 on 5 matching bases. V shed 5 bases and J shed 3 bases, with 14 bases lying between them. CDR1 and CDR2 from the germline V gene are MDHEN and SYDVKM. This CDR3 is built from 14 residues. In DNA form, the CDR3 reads TGTGCCAGCAGTGTCCCGGGGTTGGGCTACGAGCAGTACTTC. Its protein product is CASSVPGLGYEQYF.

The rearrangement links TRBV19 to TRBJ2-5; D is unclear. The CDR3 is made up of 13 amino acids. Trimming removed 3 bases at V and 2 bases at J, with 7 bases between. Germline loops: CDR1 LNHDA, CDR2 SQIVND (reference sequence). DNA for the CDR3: TGTGCCAGTAGTATGTCTATTCAAGAGACCCAGTACTTC. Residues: CASSMSIQETQYF.

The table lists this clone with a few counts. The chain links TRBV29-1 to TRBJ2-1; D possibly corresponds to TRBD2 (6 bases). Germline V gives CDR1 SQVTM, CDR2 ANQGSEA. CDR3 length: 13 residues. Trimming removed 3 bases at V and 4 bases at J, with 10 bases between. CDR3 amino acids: CSVDNGGYNEQFF. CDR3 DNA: TGCAGCGTTGATAACGGAGGGTACAATGAGCAGTTCTTC.

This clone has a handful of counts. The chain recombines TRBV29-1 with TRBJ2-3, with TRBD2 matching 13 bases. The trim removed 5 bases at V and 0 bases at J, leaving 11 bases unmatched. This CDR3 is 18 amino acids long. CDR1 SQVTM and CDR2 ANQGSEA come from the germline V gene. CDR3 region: CSVHSGTSGVTSTDTQYF. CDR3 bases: TGCAGCGTTCACTCTGGGACTAGCGGGGTAACTAGCACAGATACGCAGTATTTT.

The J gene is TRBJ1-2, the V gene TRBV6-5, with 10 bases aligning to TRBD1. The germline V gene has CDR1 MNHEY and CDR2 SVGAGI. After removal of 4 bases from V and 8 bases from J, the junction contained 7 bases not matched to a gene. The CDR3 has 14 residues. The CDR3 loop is CASSSGTGARGYTF. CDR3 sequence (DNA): TGTGCCAGCAGTTCCGGGACAGGGGCGCGCGGCTACACCTTC.

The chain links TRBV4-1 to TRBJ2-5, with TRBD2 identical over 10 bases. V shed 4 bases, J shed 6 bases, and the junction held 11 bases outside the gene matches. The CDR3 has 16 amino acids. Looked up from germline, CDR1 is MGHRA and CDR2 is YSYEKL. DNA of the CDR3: TGCGCCAGCAGCCCCCGCGGAGCGGGAGGGCCCCAGACCCAGTACTTC. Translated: CASSPRGAGGPQTQYF.

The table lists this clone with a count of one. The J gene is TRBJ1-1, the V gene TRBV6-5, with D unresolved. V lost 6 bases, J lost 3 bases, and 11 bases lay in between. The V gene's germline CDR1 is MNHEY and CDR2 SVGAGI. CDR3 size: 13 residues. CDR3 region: CASSRSADTEAFF. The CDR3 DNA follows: TGTGCCAGCAGCCGTTCGGCAGACACTGAAGCTTTCTTT.

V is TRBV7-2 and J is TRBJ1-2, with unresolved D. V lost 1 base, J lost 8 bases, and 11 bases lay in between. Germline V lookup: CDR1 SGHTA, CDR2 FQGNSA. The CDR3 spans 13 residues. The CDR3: CASSLGPGRGYTF. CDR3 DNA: TGTGCCAGCAGCTTAGGGCCAGGTCGGGGCTACACCTTC.

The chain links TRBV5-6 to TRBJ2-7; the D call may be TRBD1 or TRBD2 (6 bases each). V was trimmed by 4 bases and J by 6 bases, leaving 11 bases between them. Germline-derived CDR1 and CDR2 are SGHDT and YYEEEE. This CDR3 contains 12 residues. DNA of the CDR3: TGTGCCAGCAGCATACAGGGAGGCGAGCAGTACTTC. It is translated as CASSIQGGEQYF.

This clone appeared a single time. CDR3 in DNA: TGTGCCAGCAGCCCTCACCCGGGTAATGCCGGGGAGCTGTTTTTT. It translates to CASSPHPGNAGELFF. The J gene is TRBJ2-2, the V gene TRBV9, with D unclear. The CDR3 runs 15 residues. CDR1 and CDR2 (germline): SGDLS, YYNGEE. The V gene lost 4 bases and the J gene lost 6 bases, with 16 bases spanning the gap.

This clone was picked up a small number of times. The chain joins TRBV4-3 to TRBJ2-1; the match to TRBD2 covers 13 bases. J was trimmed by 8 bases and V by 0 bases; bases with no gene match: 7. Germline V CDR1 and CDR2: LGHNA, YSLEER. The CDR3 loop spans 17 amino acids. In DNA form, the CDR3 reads TGCGCCAGCAGCCAAGAGCACGGACTAGCGGGAGTTTATGAGCAGTTCTTC. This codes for CASSQEHGLAGVYEQFF.

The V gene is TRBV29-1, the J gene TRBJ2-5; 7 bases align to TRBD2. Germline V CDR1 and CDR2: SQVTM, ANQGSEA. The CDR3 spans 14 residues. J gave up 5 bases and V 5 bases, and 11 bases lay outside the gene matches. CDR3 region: CSVRPAGVWETQYF. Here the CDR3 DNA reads TGCAGCGTTCGGCCTGCGGGGGTATGGGAGACCCAGTACTTC.

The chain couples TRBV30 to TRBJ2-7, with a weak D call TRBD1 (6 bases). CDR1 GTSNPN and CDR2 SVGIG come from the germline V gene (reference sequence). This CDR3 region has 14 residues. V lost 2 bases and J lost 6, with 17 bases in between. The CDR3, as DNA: TGTGCCTGGAGTCCAACAGGGAGCCGGGGCGAGCAGTACTTC. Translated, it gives CAWSPTGSRGEQYF.

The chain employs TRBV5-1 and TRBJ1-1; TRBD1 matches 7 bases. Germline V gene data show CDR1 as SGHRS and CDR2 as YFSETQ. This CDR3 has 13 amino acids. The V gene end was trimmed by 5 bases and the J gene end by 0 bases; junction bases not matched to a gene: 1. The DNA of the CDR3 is TGCGCCAGCAGGGGGACAGTGAACACTGAAGCTTTCTTT. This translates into CASRGTVNTEAFF.

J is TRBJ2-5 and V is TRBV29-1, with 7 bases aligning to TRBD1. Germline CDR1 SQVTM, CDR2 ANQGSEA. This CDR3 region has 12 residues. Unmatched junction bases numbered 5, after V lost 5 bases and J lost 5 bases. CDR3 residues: CSVTGVGETQYF. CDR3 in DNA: TGCAGCGTTACAGGGGTTGGGGAGACCCAGTACTTC.